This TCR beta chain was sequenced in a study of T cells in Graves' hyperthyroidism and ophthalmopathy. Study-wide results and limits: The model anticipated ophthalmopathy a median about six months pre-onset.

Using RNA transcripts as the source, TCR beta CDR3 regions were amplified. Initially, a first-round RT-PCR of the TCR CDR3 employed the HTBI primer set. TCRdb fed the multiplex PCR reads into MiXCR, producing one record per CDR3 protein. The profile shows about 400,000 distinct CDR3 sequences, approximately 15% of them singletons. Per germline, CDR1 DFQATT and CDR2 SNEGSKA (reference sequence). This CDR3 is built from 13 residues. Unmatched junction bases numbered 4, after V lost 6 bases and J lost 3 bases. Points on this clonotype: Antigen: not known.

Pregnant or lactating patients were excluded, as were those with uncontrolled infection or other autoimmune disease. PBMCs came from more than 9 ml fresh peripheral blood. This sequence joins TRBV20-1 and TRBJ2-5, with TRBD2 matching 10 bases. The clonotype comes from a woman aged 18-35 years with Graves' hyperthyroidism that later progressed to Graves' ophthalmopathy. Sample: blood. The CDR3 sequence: CSALAGGEETQYF. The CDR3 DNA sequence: TGCAGTGCCTTAGCGGGAGGCGAAGAGACCCAGTACTTC.